Each of the 14 T cell receptor beta chains below was sequenced from the same sample in a study of blood T cell repertoires in COVID-19. Assay: immunoSEQ multiplex PCR; the TCRdb copy retains only in-frame clones and omits some. This repertoire shows roughly 68,000 clones, about nine tenths found once; its top ten account for 4.7%. The sample taken for sequencing was peripheral blood. All receptors come from a human donor in a cohort sampled during active COVID-19.

This chain links TRBV24-1 with TRBJ2-7, with 8 nucleotides matching TRBD2. Looked up from germline, CDR1 is KGHDR and CDR2 is SFDVKD. J lost 6 bases, V lost 12 bases, and 6 bases had no gene match. The CDR3 is 11 amino acids. CDR3 in amino acids: CAAAGGREQYF. CDR3 DNA sequence: TGTGCCGCGGCGGGGGGCCGCGAGCAGTACTTC.

The chain is built from TRBV6-5 and TRBJ1-6, with TRBD1 as a possible D gene (6 bases). This CDR3 spans 13 amino acids. V dropped 7 bases and J dropped 8 bases, with 12 bases sitting between them. Per germline, CDR1 MNHEY and CDR2 SVGAGI. DNA for the CDR3: TGTGCCAGCAACCAGGGGCATGATTCACCCCTCCACTTT. As protein: CASNQGHDSPLHF.

This chain uses TRBV6-6 with TRBJ1-6; 9 bases are a match to TRBD1. The CDR3 sequence is 15 residues long. The trim removed 6 bases at V and 4 bases at J, leaving 4 bases unmatched. Per the germline V gene, CDR1 is MNHNY and CDR2 is SVGAGI (reference sequence). CDR3 amino acids: CASSPGQGYNSPLHF. CDR3 coding DNA: TGTGCCAGCAGCCCGGGACAGGGTTATAATTCACCCCTCCACTTT.

The chain recombines TRBV7-2 with TRBJ1-1, with D possibly TRBD1 on 6 matching bases. Per the germline V gene, CDR1 is SGHTA and CDR2 is FQGNSA. Trimming took 5 bases from V and 2 from J, leaving 12 bases between them. The CDR3 sequence is 14 residues long. DNA of the CDR3: TGTGCCAGCAGCCTTCACAGGGCTAACACTGAAGCTTTCTTT. Its translation is CASSLHRANTEAFF.

The CDR3 loop reads CASSFQGFGSGANVLTF. DNA for the CDR3: TGTGCCAGCTCCTTTCAGGGGTTCGGCTCTGGGGCCAACGTCCTGACTTTC. The V gene is TRBV28, the J gene TRBJ2-6, with D possibly being TRBD1 (6 bases). This CDR3 is built from 17 residues. Germline CDR1 and CDR2: MDHEN and SYDVKM. Trimming pared 8 bases from V and 0 bases from J, leaving 17 bases between.

The rearrangement uses TRBV7-2 and TRBJ1-2; 7 nucleotides agree with TRBD1. CDR1 SGHTA and CDR2 FQGNSA come from the germline V gene. The CDR3 is 14 residues long. The trim removed 4 bases at V and 4 bases at J, leaving 6 bases unmatched. The CDR3, as DNA: TGTGCCAGCAGCTGGGGAGACAGGGTCTATGGCTACACCTTC. It codes for CASSWGDRVYGYTF.

V usage is TRBV6-5 and J usage is TRBJ1-5, with 8 nucleotides matching TRBD1. V gave up 4 bases and J gave up 0 bases; unmatched junction bases: 5. The CDR3 is 16 amino acids. CDR1 and CDR2 (germline): MNHEY, SVGAGI. CDR3 coding DNA: TGTGCCAGCAGTTTACAGGGGGAGATTAGCAATCAGCCCCAGCATTTT. It codes for CASSLQGEISNQPQHF.

J is TRBJ2-7 and V is TRBV11-2, with a possible D match to TRBD1 (5 bases). V lost 5 bases, J lost 3 bases, and 8 bases lay in between. This CDR3 is built from 12 residues. From germline, CDR1 is SGHAT and CDR2 FQNNGV. CDR3: CASSRQIYEQYF. The CDR3 coding sequence is TGTGCCAGCAGCCGACAGATCTACGAGCAGTACTTC.

This chain links TRBV4-2 with TRBJ2-7, with D unresolved. Germline values: CDR1 LGHNA, CDR2 YNFKEQ. CDR3 size: 16 residues. With 3 bases removed from V and 0 bases from J, the gap between germline ends came to 15 bases. CDR3 protein: CASSQASTASSYEQYF. The CDR3 DNA is TGTGCCAGCAGCCAGGCCTCGACGGCTAGCTCCTACGAGCAGTACTTC.

The V gene is TRBV2, the J gene TRBJ1-2; 10 bases match TRBD1. With 4 bases clipped from V and 7 bases from J, the junction kept 9 bases outside the gene matches. Germline V CDR1 and CDR2: SNHLY, FYNNEI. The CDR3 is made up of 15 amino acids. CDR3 nucleotide sequence: TGTGCCAGCAGTGGTCCGGGACAGGGGTTGGGTGGCTACACCTTC. This gives the protein CASSGPGQGLGGYTF.

The J gene is TRBJ2-1, the V gene TRBV27; 11 bases agree with TRBD2. Trimming removed 3 bases from V and 8 bases from J; junction bases left unmatched: 6. Germline V lookup: CDR1 MNHEY, CDR2 SMNVEV (reference sequence). The CDR3 loop spans 15 amino acids. The CDR3 sequence is CASSFLLAGVHEQFF. As DNA, the CDR3 is TGTGCCAGCAGTTTTTTACTAGCGGGGGTGCATGAGCAGTTCTTC.

The genes are TRBV19 and TRBJ1-1; D not resolved. Germline CDR1 reads LNHDA; CDR2 reads SQIVND (reference sequence). This CDR3 has 13 residues. V was shortened by 6 bases and J by 1 base, with 9 bases between the two germline ends. DNA of the CDR3: TGTGCCAGTAGGCCGGAGGGGAACACTGAAGCTTTCTTT. This gives the protein CASRPEGNTEAFF. Using reference TRBV19 and TRBJ1-1 for the parts outside the CDR3, the full variable domain is DGGITQSPKYLFRKEGQNVTLSCEQNLNHDAMYWYRQDPGQGLRLIYYSQIVNDFQKGDIAEGYSVSREKKESFPLTVTSAQKNPTAFYLCASRPEGNTEAFFGQGTRLTVV.

V is TRBV28 and J is TRBJ2-5, with 9 bases lining up with TRBD1. From germline, CDR1 is MDHEN and CDR2 SYDVKM. The CDR3 has 15 residues. Trimming at V came to 6 bases and at J to 5 bases, leaving 10 bases not matched to a gene. DNA for the CDR3: TGTGCCAGCAGCTCCCCCGGGACAGGGAAGGAGACCCAGTACTTC. Its protein product is CASSSPGTGKETQYF.

V usage is TRBV2 and J usage is TRBJ1-4; no reliable D call. V was clipped by 2 bases and J by 7 bases, with 14 bases between them. CDR1 is SNHLY and CDR2 is FYNNEI in the germline V gene. CDR3 size: 15 residues. CDR3 sequence (DNA): TGTGCCAGCAGTGAAAGAGGGCTGGAGGGTGAAAAACTGTTTTTT. Its translation: CASSERGLEGEKLFF. The full variable domain, in which reference TRBV2 and TRBJ1-4 provide the parts outside the CDR3, is EPEVTQTPSHQVTQMGQEVILRCVPISNHLYFYWYRQILGQKVEFLVSFYNNEISEKSEIFDDQFSVERPDGSNFTLKIRSTKLEDSAMYFCASSERGLEGEKLFFGSGTQLSVL.